The clone carrying this T cell receptor beta chain was found many times. What it binds is not known. The source of the sample is a study of T-cell reconstitution after alpha-beta-depleted transplantation in children. General observations from the study: From surviving recipient T cells and thymic progenitors came the high day-60 TCRbeta diversity observed in some patients. Reported findings indicate that, about two months after transplant, alpha-beta T cells came from several hundred expanded clones, which were derived from non-depleted graft cells.

Unique molecular identifiers were incorporated during preparation of the TCRbeta library. TCRdb re-called the PCR reads with MiXCR, one entry per CDR3 protein. Of 200,000 or so distinct CDR3 sequences in the sample, approximately 6% were seen once. CDR3 length equals 14 residues. With 4 bases clipped from V and 0 bases from J, the junction kept 6 bases outside the gene matches. Per the germline V gene, CDR1 is SQVTM and CDR2 is ANQGSEA. The rearrangement uses TRBV29-1 and TRBJ2-7, with 7 bases aligning to TRBD1. This TCR was sampled from a girl less than two years old with combined immunodeficiency, due to receive a stem cell transplant. Sequencing was performed on PBMCs, taken before TCRalphabeta/CD19-depleted stem cell transplant. The CDR3 DNA reads TGCAGCGTTGCCCCGACAGGGAACTCCTACGAGCAGTACTTC. Translating it yields CSVAPTGNSYEQYF.